This T cell receptor (beta chain) was identified during a study of blood T cell repertoires in COVID-19. Study background: Acute-phase and convalescent COVID-19 samples originated in the United States, Italy and Spain.

Original processing methods: For nucleated cells, counts were estimated from reference gene primer amplification. Method: immunoSEQ multiplex PCR; TCRdb's copy keeps in-frame clones and lacks some. The V and J calls and clone size are taken from that table; D and trimming were inferred from the DNA. The repertoire has about 190,000 clones, roughly 89% of them found once; the top ten carry under 15%. As regards this clone: Other DNA sequences in the sample encode the same CDR3.

During active infection, Seattle patients enrolled and were then monitored through disease. The source is a woman in her sixties or seventies with COVID-19, enrolled during active disease. The sample taken for sequencing was peripheral blood.

The CDR3 region is CASSGTGGNQPQHF. In nucleotides, the CDR3 is TGTGCCAGCAGCGGGACAGGGGGGAATCAGCCCCAGCATTTT. This chain uses TRBV2 with TRBJ1-5, with 11 bases matching TRBD1. V shed 6 bases and J 4 bases; nucleotides not matched to a gene: 2. This CDR3 spans 14 amino acids. CDR1 and CDR2 (germline): SNHLY, FYNNEI.